The 2 T cell receptor beta chains in this list originate from one sample, sequenced in a study of blood T cell repertoires in COVID-19. The table came from immunoSEQ multiplex PCR; TCRdb's copy has only in-frame clones and leaves some out. The table records roughly 100,000 clones, roughly 92% of them present only once. Material: peripheral blood. The receptors come from a woman in her forties or fifties with COVID-19, enrolled during active disease.

The rearrangement joins TRBV5-6 to TRBJ2-7; 7 nucleotides align to TRBD1. The germline gives CDR1 SGHDT, CDR2 YYEEEE. The trim removed 4 bases at V and 2 bases at J, leaving 9 bases unmatched. The length of the CDR3 is 15 residues. The CDR3 loop is CASSPDPTGPYEQYF. Written as DNA, the CDR3 is TGTGCCAGCAGCCCCGACCCGACAGGGCCCTACGAGCAGTACTTC. The full variable domain, in which reference TRBV5-6 and TRBJ2-7 provide the parts outside the CDR3, is DAGVTQSPTHLIKTRGQQVTLRCSPKSGHDTVSWYQQALGQGPQFIFQYYEEEERQRGNFPDRFSGHQFPNYSSELNVNALLLGDSALYLCASSPDPTGPYEQYFGPGTRLTVT.

This clone was seen only a few times. In DNA, the CDR3 is TGTGCCAGCAGCATTGGACAGTCGAGCTATAGCAATCAGCCCCAGCATTTT. Its protein product is CASSIGQSSYSNQPQHF. The V call is TRBV5-6, the J call TRBJ1-5; possible D gene TRBD1, 6 bases. The CDR3 covers 17 residues. The V and J ends lost 4 bases and 0 bases respectively, with 17 bases between them. Germline CDR1 reads SGHDT; CDR2 reads YYEEEE. The variable domain in full, with the rest retrieved from reference TRBV5-6 and TRBJ1-5, is DAGVTQSPTHLIKTRGQQVTLRCSPKSGHDTVSWYQQALGQGPQFIFQYYEEEERQRGNFPDRFSGHQFPNYSSELNVNALLLGDSALYLCASSIGQSSYSNQPQHFGDGTRLSIL.